This note documents a single TCR beta chain sequence. The CDR3 loop spans 15 amino acids. The V gene's germline CDR1 is SQVTM and CDR2 ANQGSEA. Trimming cost V 0 bases and J 0 bases, with 11 bases left between them. This record belongs to a study of CD8 T cells in Susac syndrome. A quantity of about 0.45 to 1 ug RNA underwent reverse transcription using random hexamers. MiXCR, run by TCRdb on the immunoSEQ multiplex PCR reads, gives a single entry per CDR3 protein. The profile covers tens of thousands of distinct CDR3 sequences, with 95% appearing a single time and roughly 0.46% taken by the ten largest.

The TCR was taken from a human donor with Susac syndrome. The sequencing input was CD8+ T cells from PBMCs. The gene calls are TRBV29-1 and TRBJ1-2, with D perhaps TRBD1 (5 bases). CDR3 region: CSVEDLTEANYGYTF. The CDR3 DNA sequence: TGCAGCGTTGAAGATCTGACAGAGGCTAACTATGGCTACACCTTC.